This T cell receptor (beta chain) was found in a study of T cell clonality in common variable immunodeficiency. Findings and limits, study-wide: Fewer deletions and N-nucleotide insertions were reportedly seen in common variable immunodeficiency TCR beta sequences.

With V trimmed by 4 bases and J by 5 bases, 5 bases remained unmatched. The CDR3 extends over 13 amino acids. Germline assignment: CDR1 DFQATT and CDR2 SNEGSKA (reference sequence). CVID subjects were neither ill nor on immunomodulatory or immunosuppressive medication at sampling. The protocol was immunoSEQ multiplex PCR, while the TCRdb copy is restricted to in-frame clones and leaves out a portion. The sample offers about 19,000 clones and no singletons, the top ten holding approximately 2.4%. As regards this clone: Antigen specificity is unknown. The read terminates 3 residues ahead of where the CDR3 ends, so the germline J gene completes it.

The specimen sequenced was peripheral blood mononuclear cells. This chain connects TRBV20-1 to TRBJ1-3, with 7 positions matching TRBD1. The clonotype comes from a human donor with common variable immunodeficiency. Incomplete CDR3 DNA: TGCAGTGCTACTGACAGGGCCCGAAACACC. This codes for CSATDRARNT. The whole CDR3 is CSATDRARNTIYF.